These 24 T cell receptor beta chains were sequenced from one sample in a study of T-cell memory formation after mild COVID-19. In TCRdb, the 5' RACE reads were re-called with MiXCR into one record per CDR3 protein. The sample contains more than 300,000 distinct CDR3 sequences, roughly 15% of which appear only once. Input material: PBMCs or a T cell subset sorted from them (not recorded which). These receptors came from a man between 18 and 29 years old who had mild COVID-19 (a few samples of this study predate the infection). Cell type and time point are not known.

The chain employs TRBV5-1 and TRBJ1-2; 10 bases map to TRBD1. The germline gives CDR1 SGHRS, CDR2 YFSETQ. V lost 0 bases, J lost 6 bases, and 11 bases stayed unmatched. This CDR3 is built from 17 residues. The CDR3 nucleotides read TGCGCCAGCAGCTTGGTCGTGACAGGGGGCAGGCTTGATGGCTACACCTTC. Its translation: CASSLVVTGGRLDGYTF.

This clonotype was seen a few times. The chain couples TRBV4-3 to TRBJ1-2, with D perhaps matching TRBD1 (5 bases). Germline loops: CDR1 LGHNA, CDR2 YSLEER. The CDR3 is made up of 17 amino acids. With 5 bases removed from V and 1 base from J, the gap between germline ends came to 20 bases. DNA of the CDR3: TGCGCCAGCAGCGAAGGGTTAGGGGACGCCTTTAACTATGGCTACACCTTC. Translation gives CASSEGLGDAFNYGYTF.

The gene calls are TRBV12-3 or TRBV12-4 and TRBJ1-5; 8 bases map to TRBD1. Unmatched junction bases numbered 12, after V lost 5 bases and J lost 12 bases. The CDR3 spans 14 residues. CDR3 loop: CASSDRDRTQYQHF. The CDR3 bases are TGTGCCAGCAGTGACCGGGACAGGACTCAGTACCAGCATTTT.

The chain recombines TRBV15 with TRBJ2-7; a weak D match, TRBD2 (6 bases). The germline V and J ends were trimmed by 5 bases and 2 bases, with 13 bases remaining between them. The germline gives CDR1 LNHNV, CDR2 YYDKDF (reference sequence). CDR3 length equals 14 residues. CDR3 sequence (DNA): TGTGCCACCAGCCGCGGGGACGGTACCTACGAGCAGTACGTC. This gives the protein CATSRGDGTYEQYV.

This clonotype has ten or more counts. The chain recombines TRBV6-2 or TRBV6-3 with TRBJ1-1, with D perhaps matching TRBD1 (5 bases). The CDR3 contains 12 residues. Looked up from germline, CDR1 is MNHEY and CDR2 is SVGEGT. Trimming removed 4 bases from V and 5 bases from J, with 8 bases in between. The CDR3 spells CASSFRVTEAFF. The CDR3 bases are TGTGCCAGCAGTTTCAGGGTTACTGAAGCTTTCTTT.

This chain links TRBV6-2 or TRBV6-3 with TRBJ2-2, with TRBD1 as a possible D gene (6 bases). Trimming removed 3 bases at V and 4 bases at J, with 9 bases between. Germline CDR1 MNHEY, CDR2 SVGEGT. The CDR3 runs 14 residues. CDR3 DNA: TGTGCCAGCAGTTATGGACAGACCACCGGGGAGCTGTTTTTT. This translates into CASSYGQTTGELFF.

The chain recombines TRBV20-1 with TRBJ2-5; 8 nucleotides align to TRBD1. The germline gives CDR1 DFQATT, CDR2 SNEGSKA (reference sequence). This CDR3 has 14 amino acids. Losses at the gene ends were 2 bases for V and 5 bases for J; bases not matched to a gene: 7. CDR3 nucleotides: TGCAGTGCTAGAAAGCCAGGGGGCAGGGAGACCCAGTACTTC. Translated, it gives CSARKPGGRETQYF.

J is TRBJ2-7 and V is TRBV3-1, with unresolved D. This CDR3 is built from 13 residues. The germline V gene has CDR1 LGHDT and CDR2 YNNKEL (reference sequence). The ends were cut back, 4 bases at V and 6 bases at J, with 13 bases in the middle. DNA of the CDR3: TGTGCCAGCAGCCCAGGCAGCCTCCGCGAGCAGTACTTC. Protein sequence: CASSPGSLREQYF.

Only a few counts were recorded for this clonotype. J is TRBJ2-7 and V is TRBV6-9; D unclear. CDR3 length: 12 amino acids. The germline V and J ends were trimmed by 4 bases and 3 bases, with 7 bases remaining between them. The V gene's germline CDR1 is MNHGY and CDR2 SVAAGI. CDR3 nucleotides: TGTGCCAGCAGTTGTCCGGACTACGAGCAGTACGTC. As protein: CASSCPDYEQYV.

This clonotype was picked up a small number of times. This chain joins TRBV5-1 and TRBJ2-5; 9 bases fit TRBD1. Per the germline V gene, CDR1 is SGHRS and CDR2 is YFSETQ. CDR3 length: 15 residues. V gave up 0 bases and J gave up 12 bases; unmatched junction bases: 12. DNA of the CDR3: TGCGCCAGCAGCTTGGGGGATCCGGGACAGGGTATTGAGTACTTC. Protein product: CASSLGDPGQGIEYF.

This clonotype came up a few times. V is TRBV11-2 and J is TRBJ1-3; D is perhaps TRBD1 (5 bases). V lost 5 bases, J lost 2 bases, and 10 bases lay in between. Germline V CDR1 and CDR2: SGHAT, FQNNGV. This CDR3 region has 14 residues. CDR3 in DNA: TGTGCCAGCAGCAAATGGGGGACTGGAAACACCATATATTTT. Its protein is CASSKWGTGNTIYF.

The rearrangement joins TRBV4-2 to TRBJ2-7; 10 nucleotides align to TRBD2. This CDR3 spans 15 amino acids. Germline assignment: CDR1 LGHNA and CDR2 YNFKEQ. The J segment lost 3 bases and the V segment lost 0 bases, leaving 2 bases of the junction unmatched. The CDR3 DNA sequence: TGTGCCAGCAGCCAAGAGGTAGCGGGGGGCTACGAGCAGTACTTC. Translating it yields CASSQEVAGGYEQYF.

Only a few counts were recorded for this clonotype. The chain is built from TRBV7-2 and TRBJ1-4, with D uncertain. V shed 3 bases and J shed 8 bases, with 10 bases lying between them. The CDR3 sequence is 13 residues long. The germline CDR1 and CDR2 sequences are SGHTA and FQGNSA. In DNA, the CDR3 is TGTGCCAGCAGCTTCCGCGCACAGGAAAAACTGTTTTTT. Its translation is CASSFRAQEKLFF. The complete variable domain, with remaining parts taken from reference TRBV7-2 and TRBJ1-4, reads GAGVSQSPSNKVTEKGKDVELRCDPISGHTALYWYRQSLGQGLEFLIYFQGNSAPDKSGLPSDRFSAERTGGSVSTLTIQRTQQEDSAVYLCASSFRAQEKLFFGSGTQLSVL.

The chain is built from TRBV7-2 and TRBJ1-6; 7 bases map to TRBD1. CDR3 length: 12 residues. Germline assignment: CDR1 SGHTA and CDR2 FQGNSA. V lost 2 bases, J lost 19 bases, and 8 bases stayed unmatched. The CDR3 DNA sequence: TGTGCCAGCAGCTTAAACAGGGGTCTCCCTCACTTT. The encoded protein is CASSLNRGLPHF.

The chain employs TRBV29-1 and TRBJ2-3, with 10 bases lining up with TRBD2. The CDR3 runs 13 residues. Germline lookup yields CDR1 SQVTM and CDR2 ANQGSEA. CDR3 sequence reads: CNAGTSVTDTQYF. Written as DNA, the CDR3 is TGCAACGCCGGGACTAGCGTCACAGATACGCAGTATTTT.

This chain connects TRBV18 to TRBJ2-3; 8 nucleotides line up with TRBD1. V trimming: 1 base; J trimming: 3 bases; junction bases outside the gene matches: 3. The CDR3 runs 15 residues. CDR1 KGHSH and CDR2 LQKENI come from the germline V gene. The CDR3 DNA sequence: TGTGCCAGCTCACCACTGGGACAGGAGACAGATACGCAGTATTTT. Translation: CASSPLGQETDTQYF.

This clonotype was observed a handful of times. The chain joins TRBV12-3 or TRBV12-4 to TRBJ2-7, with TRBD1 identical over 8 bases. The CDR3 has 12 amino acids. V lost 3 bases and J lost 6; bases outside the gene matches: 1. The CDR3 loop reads CASSFTGGEQYF. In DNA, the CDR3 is TGTGCCAGCAGTTTTACAGGGGGCGAGCAGTACTTC.

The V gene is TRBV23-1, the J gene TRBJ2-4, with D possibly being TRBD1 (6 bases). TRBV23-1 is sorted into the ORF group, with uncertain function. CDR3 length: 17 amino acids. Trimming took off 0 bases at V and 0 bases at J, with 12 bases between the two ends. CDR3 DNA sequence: TGCGCCAGCAGTCAATCGAGACAGGACCTAGCCAAAAACATTCAGTACTTC. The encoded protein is CASSQSRQDLAKNIQYF.

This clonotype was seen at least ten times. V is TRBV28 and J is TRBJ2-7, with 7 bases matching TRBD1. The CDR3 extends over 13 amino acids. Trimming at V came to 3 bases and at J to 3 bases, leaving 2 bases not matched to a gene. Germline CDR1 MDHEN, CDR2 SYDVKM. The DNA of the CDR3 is TGTGCCAGCAGTTTGTGGACAGGCTACGAGCAGTACGTC. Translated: CASSLWTGYEQYV.

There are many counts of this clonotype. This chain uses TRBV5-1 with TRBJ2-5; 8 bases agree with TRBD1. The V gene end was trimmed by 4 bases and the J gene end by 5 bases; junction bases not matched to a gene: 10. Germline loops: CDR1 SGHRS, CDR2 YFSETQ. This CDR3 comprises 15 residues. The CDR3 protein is CASSRRQGAGETQYF. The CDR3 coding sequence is TGCGCCAGCAGCAGACGCCAGGGGGCCGGGGAGACCCAGTACTTC.

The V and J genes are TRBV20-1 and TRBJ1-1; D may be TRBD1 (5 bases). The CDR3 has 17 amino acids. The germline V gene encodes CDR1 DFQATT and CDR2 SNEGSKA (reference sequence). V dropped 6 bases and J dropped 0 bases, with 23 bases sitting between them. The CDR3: CSAPRWGPPSLNTEAFF. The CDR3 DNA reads TGCAGTGCCCCCAGATGGGGCCCACCCTCGTTGAACACTGAAGCTTTCTTT.

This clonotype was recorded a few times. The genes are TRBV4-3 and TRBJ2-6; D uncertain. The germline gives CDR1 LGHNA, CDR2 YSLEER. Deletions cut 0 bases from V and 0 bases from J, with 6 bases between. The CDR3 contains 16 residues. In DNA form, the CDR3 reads TGCGCCAGCAGCCAAGATAAGTCCTCTGGGGCCAACGTCCTGACTTTC. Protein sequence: CASSQDKSSGANVLTF.

CDR3 sequence reads: CASSLKGNNQPQHF. The CDR3, as DNA: TGTGCCAGCAGCTTGAAGGGAAACAATCAGCCCCAGCATTTT. This sequence joins TRBV7-6 and TRBJ1-5; D remains unclear. CDR3 size: 14 residues. The V end lost 3 bases, the J end lost 3 bases, and 9 bases lay between the germline ends. Germline CDR1 reads SGHVS; CDR2 reads FNYEAQ.

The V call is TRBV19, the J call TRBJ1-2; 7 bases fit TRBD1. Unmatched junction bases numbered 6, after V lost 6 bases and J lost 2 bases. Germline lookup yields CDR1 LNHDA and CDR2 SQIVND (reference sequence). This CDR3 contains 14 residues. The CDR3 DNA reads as TGTGCCAGTAGAGCCCCGGGACAGAACTATGGCTACACCTTC. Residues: CASRAPGQNYGYTF.